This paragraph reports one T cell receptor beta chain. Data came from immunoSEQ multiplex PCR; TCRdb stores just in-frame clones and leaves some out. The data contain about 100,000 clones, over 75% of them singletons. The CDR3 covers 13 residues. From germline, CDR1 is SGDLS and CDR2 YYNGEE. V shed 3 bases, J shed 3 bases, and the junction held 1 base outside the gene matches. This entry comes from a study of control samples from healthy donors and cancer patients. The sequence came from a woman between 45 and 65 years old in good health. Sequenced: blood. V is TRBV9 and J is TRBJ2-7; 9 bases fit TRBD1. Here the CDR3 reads CASSGTGDYEQYF. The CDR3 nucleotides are TGTGCCAGCAGCGGGACAGGGGACTACGAGCAGTACTTC. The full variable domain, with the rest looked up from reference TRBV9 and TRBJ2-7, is DSGVTQTPKHLITATGQRVTLRCSPRSGDLSVYWYQQSLDQGLQFLIQYYNGEERAKGNILERFSAQQFPDLHSELNLSSLELGDSALYFCASSGTGDYEQYFGPGTRLTVT.